The rows below give T cell receptor beta chains drawn from one sample of a study of shared clonotypes between healthy human individuals. Libraries were prepared by immunoSEQ multiplex PCR; TCRdb keeps only in-frame clonotypes and omits some of them. The table lists about 2.3 million clones, approximately 90% of them singletons, with approximately 0.4% in the top ten. Sequencing was carried out using naive CD4+ T cells from PBMCs. Receptor source: a young man in good health. Some clones in this sample may be carry-over from other donors' samples. Both conserved end residues are part of each CDR3. Fields, in order: V gene, J gene, D gene, CDR3 protein, CDR3 DNA. D genes are given only for firm matches.

TRBV18	TRBJ1-3	TRBD1	CASSPRSKRTGGDSSTGNTIYF	TGTGCCAGCTCACCACGTTCGAAACGGACAGGGGGCGATAGTAGTACTGGAAACACCATATATTTT
TRBV6-1	TRBJ2-1	-	CASRQDSEEQFF	TGTGCCAGCAGACAGGACAGCGAGGAGCAGTTCTTC
TRBV2	TRBJ2-2	-	CASSEWRSGGELFF	TGTGCCAGCAGTGAATGGAGATCGGGCGGGGAGCTGTTTTTT
TRBV25-1	TRBJ2-3	TRBD2	CASSELSLSGRGTDTQYF	TGTGCCAGCAGTGAATTAAGTCTCAGCGGGAGGGGGACAGATACGCAGTATTTT
TRBV6-1	TRBJ2-7	-	CASSTGFEVNEQYF	TGTGCCAGCAGTACAGGGTTCGAGGTCAACGAGCAGTACTTC
TRBV5-1	TRBJ1-4	-	CASSPLGGQGEKLFF	TGCGCCAGCAGCCCCCTGGGGGGCCAGGGTGAAAAACTGTTTTTT
TRBV5-4	TRBJ2-2	-	CASSQPRDNPNTGELFF	TGTGCCAGCAGCCAGCCCCGGGACAACCCGAACACCGGGGAGCTGTTTTTT
TRBV7-9	TRBJ1-2	-	CASSLESGINGYTF	TGTGCCAGCAGCTTAGAGTCAGGGATAAATGGCTACACCTTC
TRBV5-1	TRBJ1-5	-	CASSLGPSDQPQHF	TGCGCCAGCAGCTTGGGCCCGTCCGATCAGCCCCAGCATTTT
TRBV29-1	TRBJ1-1	-	CSVRGRMNTEAFF	TGCAGCGTCAGGGGACGGATGAACACTGAAGCTTTCTTT
TRBV5-1	TRBJ2-5	TRBD2	CASSLASGRVQETQYF	TGCGCCAGCAGCTTGGCTAGCGGGAGGGTCCAAGAGACCCAGTACTTC
TRBV6-6	TRBJ1-1	-	CASSYRNVAGEAFF	TGTGCCAGCAGTTACCGGAATGTTGCAGGGGAAGCTTTCTTT
TRBV25-1	TRBJ1-4	-	CASREEQGQLFF	TGTGCCAGCAGGGAGGAACAGGGCCAACTGTTTTTT